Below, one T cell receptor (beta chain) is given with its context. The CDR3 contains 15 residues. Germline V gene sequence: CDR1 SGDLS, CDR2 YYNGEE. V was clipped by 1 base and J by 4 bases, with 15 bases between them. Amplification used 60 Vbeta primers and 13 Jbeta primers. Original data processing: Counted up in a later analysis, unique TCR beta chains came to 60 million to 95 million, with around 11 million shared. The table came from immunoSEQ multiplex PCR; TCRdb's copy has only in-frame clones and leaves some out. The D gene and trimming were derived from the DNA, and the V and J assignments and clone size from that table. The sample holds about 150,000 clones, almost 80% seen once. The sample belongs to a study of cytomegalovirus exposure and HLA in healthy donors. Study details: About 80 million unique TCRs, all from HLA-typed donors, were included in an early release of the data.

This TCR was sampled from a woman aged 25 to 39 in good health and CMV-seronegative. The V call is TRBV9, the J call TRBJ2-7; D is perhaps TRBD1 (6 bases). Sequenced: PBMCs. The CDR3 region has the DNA TGTGCCAGCAGCGTAAATACCGGGACACTTTACGAGCAGTACTTC. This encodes CASSVNTGTLYEQYF.